This T cell receptor beta chain was observed in a study of cytomegalovirus exposure and HLA in healthy donors. Study-level results: Some TCR beta chains (around 160 of them) were listed as cytomegalovirus-associated. Highest at DRB1 and lowest at HLA-C, TCR association rates differed among HLA loci in a later analysis.

Trimming pared 4 bases from V and 0 bases from J, leaving 13 bases between. The V gene's germline CDR1 is SGHTA and CDR2 FQGNSA. The CDR3 covers 16 residues. Remarks on this clone: Its antigen is not known.

Primers: 60 Vbeta forward and 13 Jbeta reverse. The protocol was immunoSEQ multiplex PCR, while the TCRdb copy is restricted to in-frame clones and leaves out a portion. Its table records 45,000 or so clones. V is TRBV7-2 and J is TRBJ2-4; D unresolved. The sequencing sample was made of PBMCs. This sequence was found in a male donor in good health and CMV-seronegative. The DNA of the CDR3 is TGTGCCAGCAGCTCCCAATCGGTTTTAGCCAAAAACATTCAGTACTTC. Its translation: CASSSQSVLAKNIQYF.